This TCR beta chain was identified in a study of blood T cell repertoires in COVID-19. The table came from immunoSEQ multiplex PCR; TCRdb's copy has only in-frame clones and leaves some out. The sample includes 150,000 or so clones, roughly 84% of them seen just once. Assignments of participants to cohorts depended upon their own reported clinical history. The germline V gene has CDR1 GTSNPN and CDR2 SVGIG (reference sequence). V shed 1 base, J shed 5 bases, and the junction held 2 bases outside the gene matches. The CDR3 length is 14 residues. The source is a man between 60 and 75 years old who had recovered from COVID-19. The chain carries TRBV30 and TRBJ1-6, with 7 bases identical to TRBD1. The sample comprised PBMCs or T cells enriched from blood (not recorded which). The CDR3 here is CAWSGGQDNSPLHF. The CDR3 region has the DNA TGTGCCTGGAGTGGTGGACAGGATAATTCACCCCTCCACTTT. The variable domain in full, with the rest retrieved from reference TRBV30 and TRBJ1-6, is SQTIHQWPATLVQPVGSPLSLECTVEGTSNPNLYWYRQAAGRGLQLLFYSVGIGQISSEVPQNLSASRPQDRQFILSSKKLLLSDSGFYLCAWSGGQDNSPLHFGNGTRLTVT.